These 10 T cell receptor beta chains originate from one sample sequenced in a study of blood T cell repertoires in COVID-19. Assay: immunoSEQ multiplex PCR; the TCRdb copy retains only in-frame clones and omits some. The table includes 110,000 or so clones, approximately 89% detected once. The sample was peripheral blood. The receptors here all came from a woman aged 55-70 years with COVID-19, enrolled during active disease.

The genes are TRBV27 and TRBJ2-2, with D tentatively TRBD1 (6 bases). Germline lookup yields CDR1 MNHEY and CDR2 SMNVEV (reference sequence). This CDR3 contains 16 residues. The V end lost 2 bases, the J end lost 8 bases, and 18 bases lay between the germline ends. CDR3: CASSLETGLVRGELFF. CDR3 bases: TGTGCCAGCAGTTTAGAGACAGGACTCGTTAGGGGGGAGCTGTTTTTT.

V is TRBV5-1 and J is TRBJ2-1; D is unresolved. The germline CDR1 and CDR2 sequences are SGHRS and YFSETQ. This CDR3 comprises 11 residues. V lost 4 bases to trimming and J lost 5 bases, with 4 bases between them. The CDR3 DNA is TGCGCCAGCAGCACGGACAATGAGCAGTTCTTC. It yields the protein CASSTDNEQFF.

The chain has TRBV10-3 and TRBJ2-1, with 12 positions matching TRBD2. Per the germline V gene, CDR1 is ENHRY and CDR2 is SYGVKD. V shed 6 bases and J 3 bases; nucleotides not matched to a gene: 9. The CDR3 is made up of 17 amino acids. CDR3 sequence (DNA): TGTGCCATCAGGGACTTCGGACTAGCGGGGTACTACAATGAGCAGTTCTTC. Translated: CAIRDFGLAGYYNEQFF.

V gene TRBV11-3 combines with J gene TRBJ2-5, with D maybe TRBD2 (5 bases). V shed 5 bases and J shed 4 bases, with 20 bases lying between them. CDR1 and CDR2 (germline): SGHNT, YENEEA. This CDR3 comprises 16 residues. The CDR3 DNA follows: TGTGCCAGCAGCAAATACGGGAACCAACAAGGAGAGACCCAGTACTTC. Amino acids: CASSKYGNQQGETQYF.

This clone turned up a few times. The J gene is TRBJ2-1, the V gene TRBV29-1; D is perhaps TRBD2 (6 bases). The CDR3 is 12 residues long. CDR1 SQVTM and CDR2 ANQGSEA come from the germline V gene. CDR3 in DNA: TGCGTGGTGCGGGACTCCTACAATGAGCAGTTCTTC. Its protein is CVVRDSYNEQFF.

The chain couples TRBV4-1 to TRBJ1-2; no clear D gene. Per the germline V gene, CDR1 is MGHRA and CDR2 is YSYEKL. Trimming removed 0 bases at V and 2 bases at J, with 13 bases between. The CDR3 spans 16 residues. CDR3 loop: CASSQEFAGLNYGYTF. The CDR3 region has the DNA TGCGCCAGCAGCCAAGAGTTCGCAGGCTTAAACTATGGCTACACCTTC.

V is TRBV2 and J is TRBJ1-4, with D possibly matching TRBD1 (6 bases). The CDR3 consists of 14 residues. CDR1 SNHLY and CDR2 FYNNEI come from the germline V gene. V gave up 1 base and J gave up 7 bases, with 10 bases separating them. CDR3 protein: CASSEGTASEKLFF. The CDR3 nucleotides are TGTGCCAGCAGTGAAGGGACAGCTAGTGAAAAACTGTTTTTT. Together with reference TRBV2 and TRBJ1-4, the CDR3 gives the full variable domain: EPEVTQTPSHQVTQMGQEVILRCVPISNHLYFYWYRQILGQKVEFLVSFYNNEISEKSEIFDDQFSVERPDGSNFTLKIRSTKLEDSAMYFCASSEGTASEKLFFGSGTQLSVL.

This sequence joins TRBV19 and TRBJ1-5, with 8 bases fitting TRBD1. The J segment lost 4 bases and the V segment lost 6 bases, leaving 11 bases of the junction unmatched. Germline V gene data show CDR1 as LNHDA and CDR2 as SQIVND (reference sequence). The CDR3 has 16 residues. CDR3 nucleotide sequence: TGTGCCAGTAGCGCCCCGACAGGGGAGGGGAATCAGCCCCAGCATTTT. It encodes CASSAPTGEGNQPQHF.

The CDR3: CASSLSSGGSYNEQFF. The CDR3 DNA sequence: TGCGCCAGCAGCTTGTCTAGCGGGGGCTCCTACAATGAGCAGTTCTTC. This chain links TRBV5-1 with TRBJ2-1; 10 nucleotides line up with TRBD2. Germline CDR1 reads SGHRS; CDR2 reads YFSETQ. With V trimmed by 1 base and J by 0 bases, 1 base remained unmatched. CDR3 length equals 16 residues.

The J gene is TRBJ2-5, the V gene TRBV18; 8 nucleotides line up with TRBD1. V trimming: 4 bases; J trimming: 1 base; junction bases outside the gene matches: 2. The length of the CDR3 is 14 residues. CDR1 is KGHSH and CDR2 is LQKENI in the germline V gene. CDR3 DNA: TGTGCCAGCTCACTAGGGACAGGCCAAGAGACCCAGTACTTC. It yields the protein CASSLGTGQETQYF.